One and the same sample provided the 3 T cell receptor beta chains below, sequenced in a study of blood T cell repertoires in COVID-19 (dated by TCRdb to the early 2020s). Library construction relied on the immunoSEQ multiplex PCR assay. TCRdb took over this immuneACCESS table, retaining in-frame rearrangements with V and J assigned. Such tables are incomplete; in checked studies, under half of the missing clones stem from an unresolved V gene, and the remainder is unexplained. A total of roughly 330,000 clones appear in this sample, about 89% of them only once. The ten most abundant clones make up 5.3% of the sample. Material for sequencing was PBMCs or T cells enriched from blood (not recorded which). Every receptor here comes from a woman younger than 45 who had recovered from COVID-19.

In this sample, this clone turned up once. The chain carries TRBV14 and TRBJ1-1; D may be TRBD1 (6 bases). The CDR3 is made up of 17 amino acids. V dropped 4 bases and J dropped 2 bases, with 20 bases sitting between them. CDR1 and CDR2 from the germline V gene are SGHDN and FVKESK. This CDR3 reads CASSPMGPGVVNTEAFF. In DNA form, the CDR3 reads TGTGCCAGCAGCCCGATGGGACCAGGGGTCGTCAACACTGAAGCTTTCTTT.

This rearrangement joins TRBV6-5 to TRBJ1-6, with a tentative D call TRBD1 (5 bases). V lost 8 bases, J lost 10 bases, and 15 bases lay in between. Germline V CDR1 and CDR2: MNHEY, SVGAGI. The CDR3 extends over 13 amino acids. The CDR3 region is CASSGGVRSPLHF. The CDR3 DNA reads TGTGCCAGCTCCGGGGGGGTCAGGTCACCCCTCCACTTT.

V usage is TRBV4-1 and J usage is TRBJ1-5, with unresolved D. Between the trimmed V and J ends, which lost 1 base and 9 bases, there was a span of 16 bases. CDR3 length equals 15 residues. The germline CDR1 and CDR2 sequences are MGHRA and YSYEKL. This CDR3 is CASSQGRVLAGPQHF. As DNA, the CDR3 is TGCGCCAGCAGCCAAGGACGGGTCTTAGCGGGGCCCCAGCATTTT.